This T cell receptor beta chain was retrieved from a study of cytomegalovirus exposure and HLA in healthy donors. As for the study in general: There were some 400 genotyped donors. Of these, roughly 80% fell in the genetic ancestry cluster associated with self-reported Caucasian donors.

The table lists this clone with a few counts. Primers included in the PCR were 60 Vbeta and 13 Jbeta primers. Some clones are missing from TCRdb's copy, which holds only in-frame ones; the method was immunoSEQ multiplex PCR. Of about 180,000 clones in the sample, roughly 75% were seen once. CDR1 and CDR2 from the germline V gene are MNHEY and SMNVEV (reference sequence). There are 15 residues in the CDR3. V lost 6 bases to trimming and J lost 2 bases; unmatched junction nucleotides: 9. The source material was PBMCs. This receptor was taken from a middle-aged man in good health and CMV-seronegative. The rearrangement uses TRBV27 and TRBJ2-7, with 8 bases matching TRBD2. CDR3 DNA sequence: TGTGCCAGCAGCCATACTAGCGGCCTTACCTACGAGCAGTACTTC. Its translation is CASSHTSGLTYEQYF.